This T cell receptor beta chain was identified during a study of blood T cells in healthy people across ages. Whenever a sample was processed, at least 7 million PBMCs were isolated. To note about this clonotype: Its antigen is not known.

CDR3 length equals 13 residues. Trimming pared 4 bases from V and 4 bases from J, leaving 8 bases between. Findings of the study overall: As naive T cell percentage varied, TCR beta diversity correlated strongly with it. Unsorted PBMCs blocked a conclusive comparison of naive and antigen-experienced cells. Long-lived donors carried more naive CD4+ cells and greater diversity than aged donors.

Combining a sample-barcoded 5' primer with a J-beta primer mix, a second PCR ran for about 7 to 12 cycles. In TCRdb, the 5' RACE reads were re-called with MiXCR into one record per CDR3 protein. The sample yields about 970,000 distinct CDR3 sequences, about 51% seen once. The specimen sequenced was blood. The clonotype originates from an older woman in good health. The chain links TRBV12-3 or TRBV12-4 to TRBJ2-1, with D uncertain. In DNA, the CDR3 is TGTGCCAGCAGTTGGCTACTTTACAATGAGCAGTTCTTC. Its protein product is CASSWLLYNEQFF.